This is a list of T cell receptor beta chains from one sample in a study of tumour-infiltrating T cells in Burkitt lymphoma. Assay: immunoSEQ multiplex PCR; the TCRdb copy retains only in-frame clones and omits some. The data contain more than 45,000 clones, around a third of them singletons. The material sequenced was tumor tissue. Receptors originate from a human donor with Burkitt lymphoma. The CDR3 runs from the conserved cysteine through the conserved F or W. Fields, in order: V gene, D gene, clone size, J gene, CDR3 DNA, CDR3 protein. A D gene is named only where the DNA matches it firmly. Clone sizes are given selectively: once, few, many, or a class where the clone is expanded.

TRBV27	.	.	TRBJ1-4	TGTGCCAGCAGTTTATTTTACTCCGGGGGGAATGAAAAACTGTTTTTT	CASSLFYSGGNEKLFF
TRBV10-3	.	.	TRBJ1-3	TGTGCCATCAGTGAGGGCCCCTGGAGGGGTGGAAACACCATATATTTT	CAISEGPWRGGNTIYF
TRBV7-2	.	.	TRBJ2-1	TGTGCCAGCAGCTCCGATGGCTCCTACAATGAGCAGTTCTTC	CASSSDGSYNEQFF
TRBV18	.	.	TRBJ2-7	TGTGCCAGCTCACCAGTTCAGGGGCAGGTGCAGTACTTC	CASSPVQGQVQYF
TRBV5-6	TRBD2	.	TRBJ2-1	TGTGCCAGTTGGGGTAGCGGGGGGGCTGTCTACAATGAGCAGTTCTTC	CASWGSGGAVYNEQFF
TRBV4-3	.	.	TRBJ2-7	TGCGCCAGCAGCCAAGATTTGAGTGTCGAGCAGTACTTC	CASSQDLSVEQYF
TRBV5-5	TRBD2	.	TRBJ2-5	TGTGCCAGCAGCTTGAGTGCGGGGGGGGAAGAGACCCAGTACTTC	CASSLSAGGEETQYF
TRBV5-5	TRBD2	once	TRBJ2-3	TGTGCCAGCAGCTTGGGTTGGGGGGGTATAGATACGCAGTATTTT	CASSLGWGGIDTQYF
TRBV4-1	.	.	TRBJ2-2	TGCGCCAGCAGCCGCGGGTTGGCGAACACCGGGGAGCTGTTTTTT	CASSRGLANTGELFF
TRBV18	TRBD1	few	TRBJ1-6	TGTGCCAGCTCACCGCGGGACAGTTTGAGTTCACCCCTCCACTTT	CASSPRDSLSSPLHF
TRBV18	TRBD1	.	TRBJ1-5	TGTGCCAGCTCACCTGGGACAGGGGCTCAGCCCCAGCATTTT	CASSPGTGAQPQHF
TRBV5-1	.	.	TRBJ1-1	TGCGCCAGCTCCAAGACAGGACCCACTGAAGCTTTCTTT	CASSKTGPTEAFF
TRBV14	.	few	TRBJ2-7	TGTGCCAGCAGCCAAGTGTTCAGGGGCGAGCAGTACTTC	CASSQVFRGEQYF
TRBV6-5	.	few	TRBJ1-2	TGTGCCAGCAGTTACTCCGGGCCCTTTGGCTACACCTTC	CASSYSGPFGYTF
TRBV7-2	.	.	TRBJ2-7	TGTGCCAGCAGCCCGTCGGGGGATAGTTCCTACGAGCAGTACTTC	CASSPSGDSSYEQYF
TRBV4-3	.	.	TRBJ1-6	TGCGCCAGCAGCCAAGACCCAGGAAATTCACCCCTCCACTTT	CASSQDPGNSPLHF
TRBV10-1	.	.	TRBJ2-2	TGCGCCAGCAGGGAGGGAAGGGAGCTGTTTTTT	CASREGRELFF
TRBV4-3	.	few	TRBJ1-1	TGCGCCAGCAGCCAAACACGGAACACTGAAGCTTTCTTT	CASSQTRNTEAFF
TRBV7-3	.	few	TRBJ2-2	TGTGCCAGCAGCTCTGGAAGTAACACCGGGGAGCTGTTTTTT	CASSSGSNTGELFF
TRBV19	.	.	TRBJ1-1	TGTGCCAGTAGTGCCCCCGGGGTGGGGGCGACTGAAGCTTTCTTT	CASSAPGVGATEAFF
TRBV4-3	TRBD2	.	TRBJ2-3	TGCGCCAGCAGCCAAGTGGCTAGCGGGGCGGGCACAGATACGCAGTATTTT	CASSQVASGAGTDTQYF
TRBV30	TRBD1	.	TRBJ1-6	TGTGCCTGGAGTCGGACAGGGGTGAATAATTCACCCCTCCACTTT	CAWSRTGVNNSPLHF
TRBV25-1	TRBD2	few	TRBJ2-7	TGTGCCAGCAGTGAATATGGGGACTACTACGAGCAGTACTTC	CASSEYGDYYEQYF
TRBV4-3	.	.	TRBJ1-2	TGCGCCAGCAGCCAAGATAAGCAGTCTAGTAGGTATGGCTACACCTTC	CASSQDKQSSRYGYTF
TRBV27	TRBD2	.	TRBJ2-5	TGTGCCAGCAGTTTTTCCGGGGGGGAGACCCAGTACTTC	CASSFSGGETQYF
TRBV30	.	few	TRBJ1-1	TGTGCCTGGAGTGCCCGAGGAGCTTTCTTT	CAWSARGAFF
TRBV18	.	few	TRBJ2-7	TGTGCCAGCTCACCACCGGCGCCTACCTACGAGCAGTACTTC	CASSPPAPTYEQYF
TRBV5-1	.	.	TRBJ2-7	TGCGCCAGCAGCTGGCTCACGGAGAGCTACGAGCAGTACTTC	CASSWLTESYEQYF
TRBV5-4	TRBD1	few	TRBJ2-2	TGTGCCAGCAGCGTGGGACAGGGGGTCGGCACCGGGGAGCTGTTTTTT	CASSVGQGVGTGELFF
TRBV29-1	.	few	TRBJ1-2	TGCAGCGTTGAATCGGGGGGTGGCTACACCTTC	CSVESGGGYTF
TRBV2	TRBD1	.	TRBJ2-7	TGTGCCAGCAGATTGGGACAGGCGACCTACGAGCAGTACTTC	CASRLGQATYEQYF
TRBV4-2	.	.	TRBJ2-2	TGTGCCAGCAGCCAAGAAGCTGGGGAGCTGTTTTTT	CASSQEAGELFF
TRBV5-1	TRBD1	.	TRBJ2-7	TGCGCCAGCAGCTTCAGCGTATTAGGGGGCCCTAAGGCCTACGAGCAGTACTTC	CASSFSVLGGPKAYEQYF
TRBV4-2	TRBD2	.	TRBJ2-7	TGTGCCAGCAGCCAGTCATCGACTAGCGGGGGGCTCTACGAGCAGTACTTC	CASSQSSTSGGLYEQYF
TRBV7-8	TRBD2	.	TRBJ2-1	TGTGCCAGCAGCTCCGAGCGGGGCAATGAGCAGTTCTTC	CASSSERGNEQFF